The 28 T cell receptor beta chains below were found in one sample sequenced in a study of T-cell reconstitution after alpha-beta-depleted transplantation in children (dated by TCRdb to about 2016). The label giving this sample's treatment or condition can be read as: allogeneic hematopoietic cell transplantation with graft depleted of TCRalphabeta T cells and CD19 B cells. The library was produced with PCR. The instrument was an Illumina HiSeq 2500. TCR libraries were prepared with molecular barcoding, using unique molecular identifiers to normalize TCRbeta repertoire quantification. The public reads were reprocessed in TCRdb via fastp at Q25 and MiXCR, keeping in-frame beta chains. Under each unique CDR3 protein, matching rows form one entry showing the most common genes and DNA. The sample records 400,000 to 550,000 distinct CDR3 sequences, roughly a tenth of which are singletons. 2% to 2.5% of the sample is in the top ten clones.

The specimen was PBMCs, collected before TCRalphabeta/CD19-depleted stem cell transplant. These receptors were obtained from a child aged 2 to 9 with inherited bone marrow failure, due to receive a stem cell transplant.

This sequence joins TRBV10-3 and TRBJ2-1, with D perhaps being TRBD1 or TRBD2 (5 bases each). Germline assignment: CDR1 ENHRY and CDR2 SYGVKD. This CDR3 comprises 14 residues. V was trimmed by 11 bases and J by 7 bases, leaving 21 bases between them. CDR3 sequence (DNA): TGTGCCGCCCGGGTAACCCTGGGGGAAAATGAGCAGTTCTTC. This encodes CAARVTLGENEQFF.

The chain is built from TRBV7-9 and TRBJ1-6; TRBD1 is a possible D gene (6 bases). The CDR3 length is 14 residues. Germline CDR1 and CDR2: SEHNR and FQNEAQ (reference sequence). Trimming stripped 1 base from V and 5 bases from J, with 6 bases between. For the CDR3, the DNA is TGTGCCAGCAGCTTAGGGGACAATAATTCACCCCTCCACTTT. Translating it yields CASSLGDNNSPLHF.

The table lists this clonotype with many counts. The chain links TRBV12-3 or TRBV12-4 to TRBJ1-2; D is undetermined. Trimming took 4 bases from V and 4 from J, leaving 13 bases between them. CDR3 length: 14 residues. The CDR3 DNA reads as TGTGCCAGCAGTTCCGGCATGGCTGGCTATGGCTACACCTTC. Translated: CASSSGMAGYGYTF.

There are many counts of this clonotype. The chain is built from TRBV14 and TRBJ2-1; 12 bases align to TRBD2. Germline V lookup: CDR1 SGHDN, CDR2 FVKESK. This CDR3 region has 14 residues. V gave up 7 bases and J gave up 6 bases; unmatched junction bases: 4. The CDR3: CASTRTSGINEQFF. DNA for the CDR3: TGTGCCAGCACCAGGACTAGCGGGATCAATGAGCAGTTCTTC.

In DNA, the CDR3 is TGTGCCAGCAGCCCCCGATCACTAGCGGGAGTCCGGGACGAGCAGTACTTC. As protein: CASSPRSLAGVRDEQYF. The rearrangement uses TRBV7-9 and TRBJ2-7; TRBD2 matches at 11 bases. Trimming cost V 5 bases and J 5 bases; bases outside gene matches: 14. Looked up from germline, CDR1 is SEHNR and CDR2 is FQNEAQ (reference sequence). CDR3 length: 17 residues.

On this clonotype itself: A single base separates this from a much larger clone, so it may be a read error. The CDR3 here is CASSSPAENEQFF. The CDR3 nucleotides read TGCGCCAGCAGCTCCCCCGCGGAGAATGAGCAGTTCTTC. V is TRBV5-1 and J is TRBJ2-1; D unresolved. This CDR3 has 13 amino acids. Germline loops: CDR1 SGHRS, CDR2 YFSETQ. V lost 3 bases, J lost 7 bases, and 11 bases lay in between.

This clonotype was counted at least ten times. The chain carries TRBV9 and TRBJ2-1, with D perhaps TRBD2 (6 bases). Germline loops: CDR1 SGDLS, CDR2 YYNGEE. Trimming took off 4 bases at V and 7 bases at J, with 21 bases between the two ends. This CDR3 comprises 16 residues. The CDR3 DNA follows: TGTGCCAGCAGCATATACGGGACTCCCTCGAGGAATGAGCAGTTCTTC. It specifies CASSIYGTPSRNEQFF.

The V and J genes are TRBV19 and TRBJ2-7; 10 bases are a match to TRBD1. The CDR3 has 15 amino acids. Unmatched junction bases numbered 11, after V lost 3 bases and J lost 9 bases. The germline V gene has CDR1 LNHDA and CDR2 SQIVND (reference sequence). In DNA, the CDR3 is TGTGCCAGTAGTATCGGGGACAGGGGAATGTTGGTGCAGTACTTC. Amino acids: CASSIGDRGMLVQYF.

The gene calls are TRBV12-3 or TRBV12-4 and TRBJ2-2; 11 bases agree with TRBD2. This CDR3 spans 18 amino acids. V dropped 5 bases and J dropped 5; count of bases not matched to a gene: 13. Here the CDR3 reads CASSTRLRLAGKTGELFF. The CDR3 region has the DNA TGTGCCAGCAGTACACGGCTGCGACTAGCGGGAAAAACCGGGGAGCTGTTTTTT.

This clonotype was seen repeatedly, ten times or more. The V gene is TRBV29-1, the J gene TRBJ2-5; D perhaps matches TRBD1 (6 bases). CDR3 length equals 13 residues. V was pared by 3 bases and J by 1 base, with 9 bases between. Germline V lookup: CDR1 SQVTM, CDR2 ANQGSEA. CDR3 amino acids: CSVEWTAQETQYF. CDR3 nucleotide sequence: TGCAGCGTTGAGTGGACAGCCCAAGAGACCCAGTACTTC.

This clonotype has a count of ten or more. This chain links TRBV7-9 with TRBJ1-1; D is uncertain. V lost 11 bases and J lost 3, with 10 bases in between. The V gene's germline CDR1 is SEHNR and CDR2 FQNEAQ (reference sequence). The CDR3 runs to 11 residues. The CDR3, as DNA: TGTGCCGCGGTAGAGGACACTGAAGCTTTCTTT. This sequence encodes CAAVEDTEAFF.

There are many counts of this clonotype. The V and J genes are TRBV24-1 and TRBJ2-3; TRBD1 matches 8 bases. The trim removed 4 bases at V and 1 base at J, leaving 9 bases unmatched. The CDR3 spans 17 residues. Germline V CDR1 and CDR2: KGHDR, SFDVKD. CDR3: CATSEPQGARGTDTQYF. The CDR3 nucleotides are TGTGCCACCAGTGAACCCCAGGGGGCGCGGGGCACAGATACGCAGTATTTT.

DNA for the CDR3: TGTGCCAGCAGCCACCAAGGACAGGGAGTGGCGACGGGAGGCTACACCTTC. Residues: CASSHQGQGVATGGYTF. The rearrangement joins TRBV27 to TRBJ1-2; 8 bases fit TRBD1. The CDR3 runs to 17 residues. With 6 bases clipped from V and 8 bases from J, the junction kept 20 bases outside the gene matches. Germline loops: CDR1 MNHEY, CDR2 SMNVEV (reference sequence).

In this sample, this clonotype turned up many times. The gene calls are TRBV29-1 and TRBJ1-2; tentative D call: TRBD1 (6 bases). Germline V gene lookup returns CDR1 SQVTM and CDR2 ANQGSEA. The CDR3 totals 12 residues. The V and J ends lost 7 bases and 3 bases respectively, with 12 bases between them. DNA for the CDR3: TGCAGCGGCCTCACAGGGTACTATGGCTACACCTTC. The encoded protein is CSGLTGYYGYTF.

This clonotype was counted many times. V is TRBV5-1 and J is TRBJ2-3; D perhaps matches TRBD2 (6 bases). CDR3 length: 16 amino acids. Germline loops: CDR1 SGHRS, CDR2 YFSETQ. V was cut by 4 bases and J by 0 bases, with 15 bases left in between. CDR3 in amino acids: CASSPTRRGSTDTQYF. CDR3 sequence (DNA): TGCGCCAGCAGCCCGACTAGGCGGGGAAGCACAGATACGCAGTATTTT.

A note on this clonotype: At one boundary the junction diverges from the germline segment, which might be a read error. DNA for the CDR3: TGTGCCAGCAGCATAGCGTGGGATCAGCCCCAGCATTTT. It is translated as CASSIAWDQPQHF. V and J are TRBV7-2 and TRBJ1-5; D unresolved. This CDR3 has 13 residues. Per germline, CDR1 SGHTA and CDR2 FQGNSA.

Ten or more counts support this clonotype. As DNA, the CDR3 is TGTGCCAGCAGCCCACAGGGCGTCGGTCAGCCCCAGCATTTT. Its translation: CASSPQGVGQPQHF. This rearrangement joins TRBV6-1 to TRBJ1-5; possibly TRBD1 for D (6 bases). Trimming stripped 6 bases from V and 6 bases from J, with 15 bases between. CDR1 and CDR2 from the germline V gene are MNHNS and SASEGT. This CDR3 is built from 14 residues.

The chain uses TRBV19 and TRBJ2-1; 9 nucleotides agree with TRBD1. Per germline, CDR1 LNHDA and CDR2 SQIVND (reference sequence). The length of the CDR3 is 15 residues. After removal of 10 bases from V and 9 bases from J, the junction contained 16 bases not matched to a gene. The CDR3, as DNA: TGTGCCACGCACCCCGGGGACAGGGATGCTCCTGAGCAGTTCTTC. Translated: CATHPGDRDAPEQFF. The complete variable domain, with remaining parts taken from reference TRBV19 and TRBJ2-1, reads DGGITQSPKYLFRKEGQNVTLSCEQNLNHDAMYWYRQDPGQGLRLIYYSQIVNDFQKGDIAEGYSVSREKKESFPLTVTSAQKNPTAFYLCATHPGDRDAPEQFFGPGTRLTVL.

CDR3: CASSDGLAGTGELFF. The DNA of the CDR3 is TGTGCCAGCAGTGACGGACTAGCGGGCACCGGGGAGCTGTTTTTT. The rearrangement joins TRBV6-4 to TRBJ2-2; 11 bases agree with TRBD2. Germline V CDR1 and CDR2: MRHNA, SNTAGT. The CDR3 contains 15 residues. Unmatched junction bases numbered 0, after V lost 2 bases and J lost 4 bases.

The CDR3: CAWNPSPDTQYF. The CDR3 bases are TGTGCCTGGAATCCAAGTCCAGATACGCAGTATTTT. This chain connects TRBV30 to TRBJ2-3; no reliable D call. Between the trimmed V and J ends, which lost 4 bases and 4 bases, there was a span of 9 bases. The CDR3 length is 12 residues. Per the germline V gene, CDR1 is GTSNPN and CDR2 is SVGIG (reference sequence). Full variable domain (rest looked up from reference TRBV30 and TRBJ2-3): SQTIHQWPATLVQPVGSPLSLECTVEGTSNPNLYWYRQAAGRGLQLLFYSVGIGQISSEVPQNLSASRPQDRQFILSSKKLLLSDSGFYLCAWNPSPDTQYFGPGTRLTVL.

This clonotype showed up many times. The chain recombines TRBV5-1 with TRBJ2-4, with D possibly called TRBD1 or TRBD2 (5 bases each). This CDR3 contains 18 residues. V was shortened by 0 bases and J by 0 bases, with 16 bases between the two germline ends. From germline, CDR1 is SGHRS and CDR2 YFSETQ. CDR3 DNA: TGCGCCAGCAGCTTGGAGGGGTCCCTCGGACTAGCCAAAAACATTCAGTACTTC. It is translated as CASSLEGSLGLAKNIQYF.

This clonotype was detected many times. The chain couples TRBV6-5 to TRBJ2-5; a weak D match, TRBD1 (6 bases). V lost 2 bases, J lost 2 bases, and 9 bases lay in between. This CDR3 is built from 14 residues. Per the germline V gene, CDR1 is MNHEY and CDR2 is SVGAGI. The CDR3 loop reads CASSYKGQQETQYF. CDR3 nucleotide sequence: TGTGCCAGCAGTTACAAGGGACAACAAGAGACCCAGTACTTC.

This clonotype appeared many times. The CDR3 bases are TGCGCCAGCAGCCAAGATACGGCTAGCTACGAGCAGTACTTC. This translates into CASSQDTASYEQYF. V and J are TRBV4-3 and TRBJ2-7; D is ambiguous. Trimming cost V 0 bases and J 3 bases, with 9 bases left between them. Per the germline V gene, CDR1 is LGHNA and CDR2 is YSLEER. This CDR3 has 14 residues.

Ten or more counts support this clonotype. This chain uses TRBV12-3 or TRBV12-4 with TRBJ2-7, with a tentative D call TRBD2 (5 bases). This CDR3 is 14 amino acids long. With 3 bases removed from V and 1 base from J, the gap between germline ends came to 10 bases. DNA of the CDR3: TGTGCCAGCAGTTTGGCTAGCTTATCCTACGAGCAGTACTTC. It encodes CASSLASLSYEQYF.

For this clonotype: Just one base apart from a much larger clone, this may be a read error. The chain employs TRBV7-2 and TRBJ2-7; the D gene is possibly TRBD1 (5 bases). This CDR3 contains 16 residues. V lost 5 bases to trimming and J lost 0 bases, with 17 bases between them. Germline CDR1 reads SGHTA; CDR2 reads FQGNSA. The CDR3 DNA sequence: TGTGCCAGCAGCGAGGAAGGGGCAGGGCTCTCCTACGAGCAGTACTTC. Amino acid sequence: CASSEEGAGLSYEQYF. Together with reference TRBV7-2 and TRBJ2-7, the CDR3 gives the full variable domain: GAGVSQSPSNKVTEKGKDVELRCDPISGHTALYWYRQSLGQGLEFLIYFQGNSAPDKSGLPSDRFSAERTGGSVSTLTIQRTQQEDSAVYLCASSEEGAGLSYEQYFGPGTRLTVT.

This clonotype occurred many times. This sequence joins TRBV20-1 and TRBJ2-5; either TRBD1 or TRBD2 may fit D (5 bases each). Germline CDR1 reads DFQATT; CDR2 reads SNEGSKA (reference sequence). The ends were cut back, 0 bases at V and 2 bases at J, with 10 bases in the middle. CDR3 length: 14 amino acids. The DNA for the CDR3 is TGCAGTGCTAGAGATGAGGGGACGCAAGAGACCCAGTACTTC. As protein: CSARDEGTQETQYF.

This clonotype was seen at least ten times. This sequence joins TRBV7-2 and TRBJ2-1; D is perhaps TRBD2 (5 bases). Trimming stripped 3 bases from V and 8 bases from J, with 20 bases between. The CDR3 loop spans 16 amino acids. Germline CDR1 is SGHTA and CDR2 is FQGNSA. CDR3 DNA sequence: TGTGCCAGCAGCTTTTCCGGGTCGCTAGCAGACCATGAGCAGTTCTTC. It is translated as CASSFSGSLADHEQFF.

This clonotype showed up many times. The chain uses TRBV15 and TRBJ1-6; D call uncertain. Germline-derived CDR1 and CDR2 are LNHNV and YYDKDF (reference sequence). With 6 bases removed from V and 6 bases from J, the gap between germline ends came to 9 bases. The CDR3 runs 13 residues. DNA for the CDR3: TGTGCCACCAGGGACGCCCCTAATTCACCCCTCCACTTT. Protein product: CATRDAPNSPLHF.